These T cell receptor beta chains were read from a single sample in a study of cytomegalovirus exposure and HLA in healthy donors. This table comes from immunoSEQ multiplex PCR, and its TCRdb copy is limited to in-frame clones, with some not included. The sample consists of 150,000 to 200,000 clones, approximately 70% of them appearing once. Sequencing used PBMCs. Every receptor here comes from a woman aged 40 to 50 in good health and CMV-seropositive. CDR3s include the opening cysteine and the closing phenylalanine or tryptophan. A D gene is named only where the DNA matches it firmly. Size values are once, few and many counts, or a class for expanded clones, and some rows have none.

j_call d_call clone_size v_call cdr3_nt cdr3_aa
TRBJ1-2 NA few TRBV5-1 TGCGCCAGCAGCCCAAATACAGAGTTCTATGGCTACACCTTC CASSPNTEFYGYTF
TRBJ1-1 NA NA TRBV2 TGTGCCACCACCCGAATTGGGAGTACTGAAGCTTTCTTT CATTRIGSTEAFF
TRBJ2-3 TRBD2 once TRBV4-3 TGCGCCAGCAGCCAAGGGCCGGCGGGGGGGGGCACAGATACGCAGTATTTT CASSQGPAGGGTDTQYF
TRBJ2-7 TRBD1 once TRBV29-1 TGCAGCGTAAGGGACAGGGGCTACGAGCAGTACTTC CSVRDRGYEQYF
TRBJ2-1 NA few TRBV11-2 TGTGCCAGCAGCTTAGTCTACGGCGGGGCAGGGAAAGGGTATGAGCAGTTCTTC CASSLVYGGAGKGYEQFF
TRBJ1-5 TRBD1 NA TRBV19 TGTGCCAGTAGTGGCGGGACAGGGGTCACTCAGCCCCAGCATTTT CASSGGTGVTQPQHF
TRBJ1-2 TRBD1 NA TRBV9 TGTGCCAGCAGCGTAGATAACGGACAGGGAGGCTACACCTTC CASSVDNGQGGYTF
TRBJ1-3 NA NA TRBV10-2 TGCGCCAGCAGTGCCGGAGCAGGGTCCTGGTCTGCTGGAAACACCATATATTTT CASSAGAGSWSAGNTIYF
TRBJ2-3 TRBD2 NA TRBV19 TGTGCCAGTAGTATCGGCGGGGGTTTCACAGATACGCAGTATTTT CASSIGGGFTDTQYF
TRBJ2-2 TRBD2 NA TRBV2 TGTGCCAGCAGTGCTAGCGGGAGGGTCGCAACCGGGGAGCTGTTTTTT CASSASGRVATGELFF
TRBJ2-7 TRBD1 NA TRBV7-9 TGTGCCAGCAGCTACTGGACAGGGGGCAGTTACGAGCAGTACTTC CASSYWTGGSYEQYF
TRBJ1-5 NA NA TRBV7-2 TGTGCCAGCAGCTTACGAGGACAGCCCCAGCATTTT CASSLRGQPQHF
TRBJ2-1 TRBD1 once TRBV7-2 TGTGCCAGCAGCCCACAGGGGTCCCCCTACAATGAGCAGTTCTTC CASSPQGSPYNEQFF
TRBJ2-6 NA NA TRBV21-1 TGTGCCAGCAGCAGTTCAATCAGGGCCCTTGGGGCCAACGTCCTGACTTTC CASSSSIRALGANVLTF
TRBJ1-2 NA NA TRBV10-3 TGTGCCATCAGTGATGGGAGGGGCTACACCTTC CAISDGRGYTF
TRBJ1-2 TRBD1 few TRBV19 TGTGCCAGTACCACTGGACAGGGAGATGGCTACACCTTC CASTTGQGDGYTF
TRBJ2-4 TRBD2 NA TRBV19 TGTGCCAGTAGTATAGGTGGACTAGCAGGAAACATTCAGTACTTC CASSIGGLAGNIQYF
TRBJ1-5 TRBD1 NA TRBV19 TGTGCCAGTAATTCAGGGGGTAGGGGCGTAGGGAGCAATCAGCCCCAGCATTTT CASNSGGRGVGSNQPQHF
TRBJ1-5 NA NA TRBV7-2 TGTGCCAGCAGCTTAAGAACAGGGAATCAGCCCCAGCATTTT CASSLRTGNQPQHF
TRBJ1-1 NA NA TRBV4-2 TGTGCCAGCAGCCAAGGCCGGGTTAGGACTGAAGCTTTCTTT CASSQGRVRTEAFF
TRBJ1-2 NA once TRBV7-2 TGTGCCAGCAGCCCCCGACAGGTGGGCTACACCTTC CASSPRQVGYTF
TRBJ2-5 TRBD1 once TRBV11-2 TGTGCCAGCAGCCAAGGGGACAGGGGGCGAGAGACCCAGTACTTC CASSQGDRGRETQYF
TRBJ1-2 TRBD1 few TRBV6-5 TGTGCCAGTGGGGACAGGGTCGGCTATGGCTACACCTTC CASGDRVGYGYTF
TRBJ2-1 TRBD2 once TRBV9 TGTGCCAGCAGTCCGACTAGCGGTGTCTCCTACAATGAGCAGTTCTTC CASSPTSGVSYNEQFF
TRBJ1-1 TRBD1 NA TRBV5-4 TGTGCCAGCAGCTTGGGGGAACGGACAGGGAGGGTGAACACTGAAGCTTTCTTT CASSLGERTGRVNTEAFF
TRBJ1-1 NA few TRBV7-2 TGTGCCAGCAGCTTAGGCGGACTCACTGAAGCTTTCTTT CASSLGGLTEAFF
TRBJ1-1 TRBD1 few TRBV4-3 TGCGCCAGCAGCCAGGCCGGACAGGGGAAATCTGAAGCTTTCTTT CASSQAGQGKSEAFF
TRBJ2-7 NA once TRBV21-1 TGTGCCAGCAGCAAACTTCTTTCTGGACAGGGACTGAACTACGAGCAGTACTTC CASSKLLSGQGLNYEQYF
TRBJ1-2 TRBD1 NA TRBV19 TGTGCCAGTAGTCCCCTAGGGACAGGGAAAAACTATGGCTACACCTTC CASSPLGTGKNYGYTF
TRBJ1-2 NA few TRBV6-4 TGTGCCAATGACAGCGACTATGGCTACACCTTC CANDSDYGYTF
TRBJ2-7 TRBD2 NA TRBV6-5 TGTGCCAGCAGTTACATCAGCGGGGGGGCCTACGAGCAGTACTTC CASSYISGGAYEQYF